This section outlines one TCR beta chain sequence together with its context. Germline V gives CDR1 LNHDA, CDR2 SQIVND (reference sequence). The trim removed 7 bases at V and 0 bases at J, leaving 7 bases unmatched. This CDR3 contains 16 residues. This table comes from immunoSEQ multiplex PCR, and its TCRdb copy is limited to in-frame clones, with some not included. The sample carries around 96,000 clones, 90% to 95% recorded once. The sample belongs to a study of blood T cell repertoires in COVID-19. The chain is built from TRBV19 and TRBJ2-1, with 9 bases fitting TRBD2. The origin of this receptor is a human donor with active COVID-19. The donor label of this sample is uncertain. Material for sequencing was peripheral blood. The CDR3 region has the DNA TGTGCCAGTACTTTGAAGCGGGAGGCCTCCTACAATGAGCAGTTCTTC. Translation gives CASTLKREASYNEQFF.